The 24 T cell receptor beta chains below all came from one sample that was sequenced in a study of CD8 T cells in ankylosing spondylitis. From the 5' RACE reads, TCRdb called clonotypes with MiXCR, one entry per CDR3 protein. The table lists under 250,000 distinct CDR3 sequences, approximately 8.4% of them singletons. What was sequenced was blood, either unsorted or a sorted T cell fraction (not recorded which). Receptors originate from a female donor with ankylosing spondylitis or in good health (not recorded which).

The CDR3, as DNA: TGTGCCAGCAGGGGCTGGGGGGGCAAGAGGAACACTGAAGCTTTCTTT. Translating it yields CASRGWGGKRNTEAFF. The chain couples TRBV7-2 to TRBJ1-1, with D possibly TRBD1 on 6 matching bases. There are 16 residues in the CDR3. V was pared by 6 bases and J by 1 base, with 18 bases between. Per germline, CDR1 SGHTA and CDR2 FQGNSA.

This clonotype was observed many times. The chain joins TRBV20-1 to TRBJ2-1; D remains ambiguous. The CDR3 extends over 14 amino acids. V gave up 7 bases and J gave up 0 bases, with 13 bases separating them. Germline assignment: CDR1 DFQATT and CDR2 SNEGSKA (reference sequence). The DNA for the CDR3 is TGCAGTGTACCGCGGACCTACTCCTACAATGAGCAGTTCTTC. It yields the protein CSVPRTYSYNEQFF.

This clonotype was counted ten times or more. The V and J genes are TRBV12-5 and TRBJ1-1, with TRBD1 as a possible D gene (5 bases). Germline CDR1 and CDR2: LGHNT and FRNRAP. The V end lost 1 base, the J end lost 3 bases, and 18 bases lay between the germline ends. CDR3 size: 17 residues. The CDR3 is CASGLALTSTVHTEAFF. Written as DNA, the CDR3 is TGTGCTAGTGGTTTGGCACTTACCTCGACAGTGCACACTGAAGCTTTCTTT. The whole variable domain, filled in from reference TRBV12-5 and TRBJ1-1, reads DARVTQTPRHKVTEMGQEVTMRCQPILGHNTVFWYRQTMMQGLELLAYFRNRAPLDDSGMPKDRFSAEMPDATLATLKIQPSEPRDSAVYFCASGLALTSTVHTEAFFGQGTRLTVV.

The chain links TRBV7-2 to TRBJ1-1; D is possibly TRBD1 (6 bases). V lost 5 bases and J lost 10, with 14 bases in between. The CDR3 totals 12 residues. The germline gives CDR1 SGHTA, CDR2 FQGNSA. The CDR3 DNA sequence: TGTGCCAGCAGCCTGACAGGTCGTGGAGCTTTCTTT. It specifies CASSLTGRGAFF.

This clonotype occurred many times. CDR3 sequence: CASSSSLRVDGANVLTF. CDR3 in DNA: TGTGCCAGCAGCTCCTCCCTCAGGGTTGATGGGGCCAACGTCCTGACTTTC. This chain uses TRBV7-3 with TRBJ2-6; weak D call: TRBD1 (5 bases). V shed 4 bases and J shed 3 bases, with 16 bases lying between them. CDR3 length: 17 residues. The germline V gene has CDR1 SGHTA and CDR2 FQGTGA.

This clonotype showed up many times. J is TRBJ2-2 and V is TRBV20-1; 11 bases agree with TRBD2. Unmatched junction bases numbered 1, after V lost 3 bases and J lost 1 base. Germline CDR1 and CDR2: DFQATT and SNEGSKA (reference sequence). CDR3 length: 15 amino acids. The CDR3 nucleotides read TGCAGTGCTAGCGGACTAGCGGGGAACACCGGGGAGCTGTTTTTT. It codes for CSASGLAGNTGELFF.

Ten or more counts support this clonotype. The rearrangement uses TRBV30 and TRBJ2-3, with TRBD2 matching 12 bases. CDR3 length: 14 residues. V was pared by 1 base and J by 5 bases, with 1 base of the junction left unmatched. Germline V lookup: CDR1 GTSNPN, CDR2 SVGIG (reference sequence). DNA for the CDR3: TGTGCCTGGAGTGAGGGACTAGCGGGAGATACGCAGTATTTT. This translates into CAWSEGLAGDTQYF. The full variable domain, completed using reference TRBV30 and TRBJ2-3, is SQTIHQWPATLVQPVGSPLSLECTVEGTSNPNLYWYRQAAGRGLQLLFYSVGIGQISSEVPQNLSASRPQDRQFILSSKKLLLSDSGFYLCAWSEGLAGDTQYFGPGTRLTVL.

The chain links TRBV7-2 to TRBJ2-1; no clear D gene. Deletions cut 5 bases from V and 9 bases from J, with 14 bases between. Germline V gene data show CDR1 as SGHTA and CDR2 as FQGNSA. The CDR3 has 13 amino acids. CDR3 protein: CASSESRLGEQFF. Here the CDR3 DNA reads TGTGCCAGCAGCGAGAGTCGGTTAGGTGAGCAGTTCTTC. Full variable domain (remainder filled in from reference TRBV7-2 and TRBJ2-1): GAGVSQSPSNKVTEKGKDVELRCDPISGHTALYWYRQSLGQGLEFLIYFQGNSAPDKSGLPSDRFSAERTGGSVSTLTIQRTQQEDSAVYLCASSESRLGEQFFGPGTRLTVL.

This clonotype was seen repeatedly, ten times or more. The J gene is TRBJ2-6, the V gene TRBV5-1; 7 bases are a match to TRBD1. Germline trimming cut 4 bases from V and 0 bases from J; bases unmatched to any gene: 13. Per the germline V gene, CDR1 is SGHRS and CDR2 is YFSETQ. This CDR3 is built from 19 residues. As DNA, the CDR3 is TGCGCCAGCAGCCCCCCCGGGACAGTGACTCTCTCTGGGGCCAACGTCCTGACTTTC. Translated: CASSPPGTVTLSGANVLTF.

Many counts were recorded for this clonotype. This rearrangement joins TRBV20-1 to TRBJ2-3, with 9 bases lining up with TRBD1. Germline V CDR1 and CDR2: DFQATT, SNEGSKA (reference sequence). This CDR3 contains 14 residues. J was trimmed by 4 bases and V by 6 bases; bases with no gene match: 8. CDR3: CSADRGGDADTQYF. CDR3 in DNA: TGCAGTGCCGACAGGGGGGGTGATGCAGATACGCAGTATTTT.

This clonotype has at least ten counts. The gene calls are TRBV12-3 or TRBV12-4 and TRBJ2-1; the match to TRBD2 covers 9 bases. The CDR3 consists of 16 residues. V was clipped by 4 bases and J by 4 bases; unmatched bases: 8. CDR3 nucleotide sequence: TGTGCCAGCAGTTCCAGACTAGCGGACGTATACAATGAGCAGTTCTTC. Its protein product is CASSSRLADVYNEQFF.

This clonotype was detected only a few times. The V call is TRBV11-3, the J call TRBJ1-5; D unresolved. This CDR3 comprises 16 residues. The V gene's germline CDR1 is SGHNT and CDR2 YENEEA. V was clipped by 1 base and J by 0 bases, with 10 bases between them. CDR3 in amino acids: CASSLVQLYSNQPQHF. CDR3 in DNA: TGTGCCAGCAGCTTAGTCCAGCTTTATAGCAATCAGCCCCAGCATTTT.

This clonotype showed up many times. The chain carries TRBV6-2 or TRBV6-3 and TRBJ2-7, with no clear D. Germline V gives CDR1 MNHEY, CDR2 SVGEGT. Trimming left V 5 bases short and J 3 bases short, with 5 bases between. The CDR3 has 11 amino acids. CDR3 sequence reads: CASSPDYEQYF. In DNA form, the CDR3 reads TGTGCCAGCAGTCCAGACTACGAGCAGTACTTC.

This clonotype was found a few times. The chain uses TRBV7-2 and TRBJ2-6; D uncertain. This CDR3 is 16 amino acids long. Germline-derived CDR1 and CDR2 are SGHTA and FQGNSA. Trimming took 1 base from V and 1 from J, leaving 8 bases between them. CDR3 bases: TGTGCCAGCAGCTTAGAGAAAGTTTCTGGGGCCAACGTCCTGACTTTC. Protein: CASSLEKVSGANVLTF.

This clonotype has a count of ten or more. This rearrangement joins TRBV10-3 to TRBJ2-3; 8 bases agree with TRBD2. V dropped 2 bases and J dropped 0; count of bases not matched to a gene: 7. CDR1 and CDR2 (germline): ENHRY, SYGVKD. This CDR3 spans 17 amino acids. CDR3 coding DNA: TGTGCCATCAGTGAGAAAGTAGCGGGAACTAGCACAGATACGCAGTATTTT. Translation: CAISEKVAGTSTDTQYF.

The V and J genes are TRBV7-2 and TRBJ2-1, with a tentative D call TRBD1 (5 bases). This CDR3 has 13 residues. The V end lost 7 bases, the J end lost 5 bases, and 12 bases lay between the germline ends. Looked up from germline, CDR1 is SGHTA and CDR2 is FQGNSA. This CDR3 is CASTLGPNNEQFF. The CDR3, as DNA: TGTGCCAGCACCTTGGGGCCAAACAATGAGCAGTTCTTC.

This clonotype appeared many times. The rearrangement links TRBV19 to TRBJ1-1, with 7 bases that match TRBD1. The CDR3 extends over 13 amino acids. Germline V gene data show CDR1 as LNHDA and CDR2 as SQIVND (reference sequence). V trimming: 7 bases; J trimming: 5 bases; junction bases outside the gene matches: 7. The CDR3: CASTSGGQTEAFF. The CDR3 DNA reads TGTGCCAGTACCTCAGGGGGTCAGACTGAAGCTTTCTTT.

In this sample, this clonotype turned up many times. This chain connects TRBV9 to TRBJ1-6, with a weak D call TRBD1 (5 bases). The germline CDR1 and CDR2 sequences are SGDLS and YYNGEE. The CDR3 is made up of 17 amino acids. The V end lost 4 bases, the J end lost 0 bases, and 14 bases lay between the germline ends. The CDR3 sequence is CASSPWGKSSYNSPLHF. The CDR3 nucleotides read TGTGCCAGCAGCCCGTGGGGGAAGAGCTCCTATAATTCACCCCTCCACTTT.

The V and J genes are TRBV20-1 and TRBJ1-2; TRBD1 matches at 7 bases. This CDR3 has 13 residues. V was pared by 0 bases and J by 3 bases, with 1 base of the junction left unmatched. Germline V gene data show CDR1 as DFQATT and CDR2 as SNEGSKA (reference sequence). This chain's CDR3 is CSARDDRDYGYTF. DNA of the CDR3: TGCAGTGCTAGAGATGACAGGGACTATGGCTACACCTTC.

Many counts were recorded for this clonotype. V usage is TRBV20-1 and J usage is TRBJ2-3, with 7 nucleotides matching TRBD2. Germline assignment: CDR1 DFQATT and CDR2 SNEGSKA (reference sequence). Trimming at V came to 3 bases and at J to 6 bases, leaving 12 bases not matched to a gene. This CDR3 is 15 amino acids long. CDR3 region: CSASPASGPEDTQYF. DNA of the CDR3: TGCAGTGCTAGCCCTGCTAGCGGACCTGAGGATACGCAGTATTTT.

This clonotype was seen at least ten times. The rearrangement joins TRBV20-1 to TRBJ2-5; TRBD1 is a possible D gene (5 bases). From germline, CDR1 is DFQATT and CDR2 SNEGSKA (reference sequence). The CDR3 is 13 residues long. V lost 3 bases and J lost 4, with 12 bases in between. The CDR3 protein is CSASITGLETQYF. CDR3 nucleotides: TGCAGTGCTAGCATAACAGGATTAGAGACCCAGTACTTC.

V and J are TRBV29-1 and TRBJ2-2, with D perhaps TRBD2 (6 bases). CDR1 and CDR2 from the germline V gene are SQVTM and ANQGSEA. The CDR3 is 14 residues long. V lost 4 bases to trimming and J lost 3 bases, with 12 bases between them. CDR3 amino acids: CSVGSGGYTGELFF. In DNA, the CDR3 is TGCAGCGTTGGCAGCGGAGGGTACACCGGGGAGCTGTTTTTT.

The rearrangement uses TRBV20-1 and TRBJ2-5; D ambiguous. Germline V gene data show CDR1 as DFQATT and CDR2 as SNEGSKA (reference sequence). Trimming took 3 bases from V and 2 from J, leaving 7 bases between them. There are 12 residues in the CDR3. The CDR3 protein is CSARYKQETQYF. The CDR3 DNA reads TGCAGTGCTAGGTACAAACAAGAGACCCAGTACTTC.

This clonotype was recorded a few times. CDR3: CASSHSGTSEAFF. The CDR3 DNA reads TGTGCCAGTAGTCACTCCGGGACTTCCGAAGCTTTCTTT. This rearrangement joins TRBV19 to TRBJ1-1; D is perhaps TRBD1 (5 bases). Deletions cut 5 bases from V and 8 bases from J, with 15 bases between. This CDR3 region has 13 residues. CDR1 is LNHDA, CDR2 SQIVND, per germline (reference sequence). The full variable domain, rest sourced from reference TRBV19 and TRBJ1-1, is DGGITQSPKYLFRKEGQNVTLSCEQNLNHDAMYWYRQDPGQGLRLIYYSQIVNDFQKGDIAEGYSVSREKKESFPLTVTSAQKNPTAFYLCASSHSGTSEAFFGQGTRLTVV.